This entry concerns a single T cell receptor beta chain. This clonotype was seen only a few times. It has no known antigen specificity. It has no much larger one-base neighbor in the sample; base qualities were not kept. The run used an Illumina HiSeq 2500. Quantitative 5'-RACE with molecular barcodes was the method used to prepare the TCR beta libraries. Regarding the original processing steps: A new computational method, built on a probabilistic model of VDJ rearrangement, was used to identify disease-linked TCR variants. TCRdb reworked the public reads: Q25 trimming with fastp, MiXCR clone assembly, productive beta chains retained. Every distinct CDR3 protein forms one entry, paired with its most common genes and DNA. These V and J calls rely on TCRdb rather than the paper's analysis. Recorded for this sample are roughly 700,000 distinct CDR3 sequences; 15% to 20% of them occurred a single time. The ten largest clones add up to roughly a fifth of the sample.

The CDR3 covers 14 residues, taking in both the cysteine and the phenylalanine. Only the CDR3 portion is preserved as DNA: 42 bases, with reading frame beginning at the first base. From the germline V gene (reference sequence), CDR1 is DFQATT and CDR2 is SNEGSKA. At the junction V is shortened by 3 bases and J by 0 bases, with 10 bases in between. The sample originates from a study of CD8 T cells in ankylosing spondylitis (dated 2017 in TCRdb). For the wider study: To find TCR variants linked to disease, the study profiled T cell receptor beta repertoires in ankylosing spondylitis patients and healthy donors. Peripheral blood samples were taken, and synovial fluid was additionally collected from ankylosing spondylitis patients. The whole study cohort included over a hundred healthy donors and 20 to 30 ankylosing spondylitis patients.

What the study reported, not specific to this receptor: A TCR beta motif made up of under ten highly homologous amino acid variants appeared to be characteristic of blood from ankylosing spondylitis patients. The disease-linked clones showed a CD8+ phenotype and occurred at relatively low frequencies in peripheral blood. Some TCR beta motif variants had previously been reported in synovial fluid and blood of reactive arthritis patients, which suggested common disease-initiation mechanisms. The disease-linked clones were reported to be significantly enriched in matched synovial fluid samples from ankylosing spondylitis patients.

The source of this sequence is a male donor with ankylosing spondylitis. Sequencing was carried out using blood, either unsorted or a sorted T cell fraction (not recorded which). The chain joins TRBV20-1 to TRBJ2-3; the D gene identity is not certain. Here is the DNA: TGCAGTGCTAGGGGTGGCTATAGCACAGATACGCAGTATTTT. Translated, this is CSARGGYSTDTQYF.